The sequence of this TCR beta chain was determined in a study of blood T cells in healthy people across ages. A second PCR, run for about 7 to 11 cycles, used a sample-barcoded 5' primer plus a J-beta primer mix. Each CDR3 protein is one row after TCRdb ran MiXCR on the 5' RACE reads. The table has some 760,000 distinct CDR3 sequences, 20% to 30% seen once. The CDR3 is 15 amino acids. Germline lookup yields CDR1 SGHRS and CDR2 YFSETQ. The V segment lost 0 bases and the J segment 6 bases; nucleotides outside the gene matches: 6. The data also belong to a second study, concerning T cells of mothers and their children.

Sequences were obtained from blood. The chain has TRBV5-1 and TRBJ1-1; TRBD1 agrees at 9 bases. The receptor comes from a boy aged 5-17 years in good health. CDR3 sequence (DNA): TGCGCCAGCAGCTTGGGGGACAGGGCCGGGCCTGAAGCTTTCTTT. Its translation: CASSLGDRAGPEAFF.